This TCR beta chain derives from a study of T-cell memory formation after mild COVID-19. The overall study: TCR clusters showed largely donor specificity. The study's findings and limits: For contracting clones, CD4+ ones sat mainly in CM and EM, CD8+ in EMRA. Cross-reactive memory appears to have joined, as suggested by some responding clones showing up in pre-infection memory.

A word on this clonotype: Its target is unknown.

It was 5'RACE with constant-segment primers that produced the TCR alpha and TCR beta cDNA libraries, which carried sample barcodes and UMIs. TCRdb re-called the 5' RACE reads with MiXCR, one entry per CDR3 protein. The table has roughly 350,000 distinct CDR3 sequences, around 20% seen once. Germline CDR1 is SEHNR and CDR2 is FQNEAQ (reference sequence). J gave up 4 bases and V 5 bases, and 1 base lay outside the gene matches. The CDR3 length is 14 residues. This rearrangement joins TRBV7-9 to TRBJ1-5, with TRBD1 identical over 11 bases. Specimen: PBMCs or a T cell subset sorted from them (not recorded which). This TCR was sampled from an adult woman who had mild COVID-19 (a few samples of this study predate the infection). Cell type and time point are not known. The CDR3 is CASSGQGANQPQHF. For the CDR3, the DNA is TGTGCCAGCAGCGGACAGGGGGCAAATCAGCCCCAGCATTTT.